This TCR beta chain originates from a study of early T cells in non-severe SARS-CoV-2 infection. Study details: Sequencing targeted bulk RNA from unsorted whole blood, leaving chains unpaired. Findings and caveats of the study: Matching results from VDJdb favored anti-spike CD8 responses, leaving private and CD4 specificities undetected.

Germline-derived CDR1 and CDR2 are SGHRS and YFSETQ. Germline trimming cut 7 bases from V and 1 base from J; bases unmatched to any gene: 1. The CDR3 totals 13 residues. The TCR library protocol was used to attach unique molecular identifiers. These identifiers were attached to individual cDNA molecules. Via MiXCR, TCRdb re-called the 5' RACE reads, giving one row per CDR3 protein. The sample has 45,000 to 55,000 distinct CDR3 sequences; 7% to 8% are singletons. Comment on this clonotype: Antigen unknown.

The TCR originated in an adult who was a healthcare worker with PCR-confirmed SARS-CoV-2 infection or an uninfected control (not recorded which). The material sequenced was whole blood. V is TRBV5-1 and J is TRBJ2-3; TRBD2 matches at 9 bases. The DNA of the CDR3 is TGCGCCAGCGTAGCGGGAGGCACAGATACGCAGTATTTT. Protein: CASVAGGTDTQYF.